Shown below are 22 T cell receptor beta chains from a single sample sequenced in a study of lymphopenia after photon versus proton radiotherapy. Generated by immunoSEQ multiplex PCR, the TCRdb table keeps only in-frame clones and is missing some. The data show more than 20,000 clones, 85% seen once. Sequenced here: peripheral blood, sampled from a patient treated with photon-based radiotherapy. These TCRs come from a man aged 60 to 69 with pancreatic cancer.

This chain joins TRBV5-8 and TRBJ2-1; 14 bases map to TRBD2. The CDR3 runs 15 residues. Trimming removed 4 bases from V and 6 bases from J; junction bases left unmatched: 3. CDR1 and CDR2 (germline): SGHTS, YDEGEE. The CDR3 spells CASSQGLAGVNEQFF. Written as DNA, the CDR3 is TGTGCCAGCAGCCAGGGACTAGCGGGGGTCAATGAGCAGTTCTTC.

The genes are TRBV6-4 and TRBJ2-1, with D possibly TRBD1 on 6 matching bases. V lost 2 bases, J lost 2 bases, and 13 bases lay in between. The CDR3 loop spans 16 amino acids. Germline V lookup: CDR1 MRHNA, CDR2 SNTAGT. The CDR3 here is CASSDTNRATYNEQFF. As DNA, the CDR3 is TGTGCCAGCAGTGACACGAACAGGGCCACCTACAATGAGCAGTTCTTC.

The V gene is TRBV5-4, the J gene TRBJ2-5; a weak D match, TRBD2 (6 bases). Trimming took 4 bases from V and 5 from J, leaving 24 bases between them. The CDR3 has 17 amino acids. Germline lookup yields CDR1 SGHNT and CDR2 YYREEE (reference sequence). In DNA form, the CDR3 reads TGTGCCAGCAGCCCACCGCGGGGCAGGGAAAGGTCTGAGACCCAGTACTTC. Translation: CASSPPRGRERSETQYF.

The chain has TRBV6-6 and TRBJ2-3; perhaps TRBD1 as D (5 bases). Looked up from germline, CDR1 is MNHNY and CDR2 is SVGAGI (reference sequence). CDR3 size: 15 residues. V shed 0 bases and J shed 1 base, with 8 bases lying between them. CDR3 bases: TGTGCCAGCAGTTACTCGACAGTTCGCACAGATACGCAGTATTTT. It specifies CASSYSTVRTDTQYF.

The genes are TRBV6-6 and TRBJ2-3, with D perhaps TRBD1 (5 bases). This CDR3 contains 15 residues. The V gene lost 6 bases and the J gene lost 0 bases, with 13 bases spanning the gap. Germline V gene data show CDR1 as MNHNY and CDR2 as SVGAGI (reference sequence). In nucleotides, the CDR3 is TGTGCCAGCAGCCTAGGGGCGGCTAGCACAGATACGCAGTATTTT. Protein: CASSLGAASTDTQYF.

The CDR3 here is CASRLGRRGGYPAQYF. As DNA, the CDR3 is TGTGCAAGTCGCTTAGGTCGGCGGGGGGGGTACCCGGCCCAGTACTTC. This sequence joins TRBV12-2 and TRBJ2-5; TRBD2 is taken as the D call from the table, unchecked against the DNA. TRBV12-2 is a pseudogene segment. CDR3 length: 16 residues.

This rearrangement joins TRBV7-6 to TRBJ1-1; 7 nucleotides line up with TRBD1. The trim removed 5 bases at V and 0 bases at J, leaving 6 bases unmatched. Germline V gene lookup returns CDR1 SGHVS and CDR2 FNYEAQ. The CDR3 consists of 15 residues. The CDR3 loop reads CASSPGQVMNTEAFF. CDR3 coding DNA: TGTGCCAGCAGCCCAGGACAGGTGATGAACACTGAAGCTTTCTTT.

CDR3 DNA sequence: TGTGCCAGCAGCGTAGCAACAGGGTACGGAAATTCACCCCTCCACTTT. As protein: CASSVATGYGNSPLHF. The genes are TRBV9 and TRBJ1-6; D possibly corresponds to TRBD1 (6 bases). The CDR3 is 16 residues long. Germline-derived CDR1 and CDR2 are SGDLS and YYNGEE. V was clipped by 0 bases and J by 7 bases, with 14 bases between them.

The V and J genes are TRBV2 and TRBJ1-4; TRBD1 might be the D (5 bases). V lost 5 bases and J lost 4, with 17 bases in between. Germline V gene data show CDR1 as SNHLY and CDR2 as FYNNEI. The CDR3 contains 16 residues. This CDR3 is CASSRGRPVGNEKLFF. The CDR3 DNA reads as TGTGCCAGCAGTAGGGGCAGGCCCGTTGGTAATGAAAAACTGTTTTTT.

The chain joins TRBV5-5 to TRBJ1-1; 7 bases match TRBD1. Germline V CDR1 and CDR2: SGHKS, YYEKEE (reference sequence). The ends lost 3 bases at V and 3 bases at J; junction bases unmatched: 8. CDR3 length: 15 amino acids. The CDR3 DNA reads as TGTGCCAGCAGCTCGGACAGGTGGGGGGACACTGAAGCTTTCTTT. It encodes CASSSDRWGDTEAFF.

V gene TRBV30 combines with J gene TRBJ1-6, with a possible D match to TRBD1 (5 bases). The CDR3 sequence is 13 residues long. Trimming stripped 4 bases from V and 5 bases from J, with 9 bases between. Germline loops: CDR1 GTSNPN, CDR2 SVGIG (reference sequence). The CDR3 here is CAWTGGNNSPLHF. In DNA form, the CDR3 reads TGTGCCTGGACCGGGGGTAATAATTCACCCCTCCACTTT.

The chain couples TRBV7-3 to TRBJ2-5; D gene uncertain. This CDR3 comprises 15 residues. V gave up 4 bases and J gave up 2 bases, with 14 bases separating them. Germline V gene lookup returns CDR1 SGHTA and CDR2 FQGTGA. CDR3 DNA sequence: TGTGCCAGCAGCTCGGGTCTTTCTGGGCAAGAGACCCAGTACTTC. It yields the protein CASSSGLSGQETQYF.

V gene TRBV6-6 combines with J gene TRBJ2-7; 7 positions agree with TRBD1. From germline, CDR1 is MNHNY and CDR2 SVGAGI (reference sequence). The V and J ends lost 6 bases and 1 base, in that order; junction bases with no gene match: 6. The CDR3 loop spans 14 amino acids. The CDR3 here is CASSRRDSSYEQYF. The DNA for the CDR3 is TGTGCCAGCAGCCGCCGGGACAGTTCCTACGAGCAGTACTTC.

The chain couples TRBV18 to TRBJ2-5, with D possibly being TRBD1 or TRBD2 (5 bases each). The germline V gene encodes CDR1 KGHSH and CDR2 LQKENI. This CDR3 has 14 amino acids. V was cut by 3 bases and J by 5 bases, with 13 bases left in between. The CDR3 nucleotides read TGTGCCAGCTCACCCACGGGGACCAGGGAGACCCAGTACTTC. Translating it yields CASSPTGTRETQYF.

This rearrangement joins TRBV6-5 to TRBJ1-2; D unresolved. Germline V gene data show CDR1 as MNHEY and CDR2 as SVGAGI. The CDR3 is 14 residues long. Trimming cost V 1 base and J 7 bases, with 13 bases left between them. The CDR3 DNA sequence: TGTGCCAGCAGTTACTACGGACTTGCTGGTGGCTACACCTTC. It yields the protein CASSYYGLAGGYTF.

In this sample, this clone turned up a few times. CDR3 DNA: TGTGCCAGCAGCCCGCTACTTGGGACTAACTATGGCTACACCTTC. It codes for CASSPLLGTNYGYTF. J is TRBJ1-2 and V is TRBV7-2; D is unclear. Germline values: CDR1 SGHTA, CDR2 FQGNSA. This CDR3 has 15 amino acids. V was cut by 5 bases and J by 0 bases, with 13 bases left in between.

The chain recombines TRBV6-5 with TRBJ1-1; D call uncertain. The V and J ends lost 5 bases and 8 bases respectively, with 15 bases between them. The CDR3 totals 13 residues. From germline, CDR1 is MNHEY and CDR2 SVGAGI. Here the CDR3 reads CASSPLTRMEAFF. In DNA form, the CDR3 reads TGTGCCAGCAGTCCTCTCACTAGAATGGAAGCTTTCTTT.

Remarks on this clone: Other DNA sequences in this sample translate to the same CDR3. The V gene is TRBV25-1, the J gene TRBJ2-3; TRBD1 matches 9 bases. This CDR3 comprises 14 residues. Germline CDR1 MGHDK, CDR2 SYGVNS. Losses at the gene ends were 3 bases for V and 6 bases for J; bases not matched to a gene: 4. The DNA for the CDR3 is TGTGCCAGCAGTGAGTGGACAGGGGCGGATACGCAGTATTTT. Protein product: CASSEWTGADTQYF.

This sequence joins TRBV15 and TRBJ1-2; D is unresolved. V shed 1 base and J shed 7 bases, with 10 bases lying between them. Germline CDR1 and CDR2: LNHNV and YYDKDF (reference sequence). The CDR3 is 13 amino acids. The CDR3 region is CATSRGTRPGYTF. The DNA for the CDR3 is TGTGCCACCAGCAGAGGCACCCGGCCTGGCTACACCTTC.

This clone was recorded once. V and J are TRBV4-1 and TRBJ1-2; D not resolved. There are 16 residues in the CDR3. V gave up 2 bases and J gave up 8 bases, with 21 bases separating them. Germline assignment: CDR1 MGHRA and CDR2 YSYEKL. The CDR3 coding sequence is TGCGCCAGCAGCCAACTTCCGTTGGCATACCGGGGAGGCTACACCTTC. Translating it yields CASSQLPLAYRGGYTF.

Written as DNA, the CDR3 is TGTGCCAGCAGCTTATGGAGGTCAGGGGACATTCAGTACTTC. It specifies CASSLWRSGDIQYF. The V and J genes are TRBV7-8 and TRBJ2-4; possible D gene TRBD1, 6 bases. CDR3 length: 14 amino acids. Germline V gene sequence: CDR1 SGHVS, CDR2 FQNEAQ. Trimming stripped 2 bases from V and 8 bases from J, with 13 bases between.

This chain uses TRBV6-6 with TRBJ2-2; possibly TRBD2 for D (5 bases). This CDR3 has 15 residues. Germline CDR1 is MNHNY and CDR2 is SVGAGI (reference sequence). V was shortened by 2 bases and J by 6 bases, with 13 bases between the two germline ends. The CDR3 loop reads CASSYLLRAAGELFF. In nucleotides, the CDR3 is TGTGCCAGCAGTTACCTCCTGAGGGCGGCCGGGGAGCTGTTTTTT.